The 15 T cell receptor beta chains given below trace back to one sample, sequenced in a study of Graves' ophthalmopathy and Graves' hyperthyroidism. The sequenced template was RNA, covering the TCR beta CDR3 region. Amplification began with first-round RT-PCR using HTBI primers, then second-round multiplex PCR was performed. TCRdb analysed the multiplex PCR reads with MiXCR anew, one entry per CDR3 protein. The sample carries about 340,000 distinct CDR3 sequences, 17% recorded once. The sample taken for sequencing was peripheral blood. Every receptor here comes from an adult man with Graves' ophthalmopathy.

As concerns this clonotype: Mismatch with germline at one junction end may stem from a read error. This chain uses TRBV28 with TRBJ2-5, with D perhaps matching TRBD1 (5 bases). Germline V CDR1 and CDR2: MDHEN, SYDVKM. This CDR3 spans 11 amino acids. The CDR3 protein is CAGRTLETQYF. The CDR3 DNA reads TGTGCCGGCAGGACATTAGAGACCCAGTACTTC.

In this sample, this clonotype turned up many times. This chain links TRBV11-2 with TRBJ2-7, with unresolved D. Between the trimmed V and J ends, which lost 2 bases and 3 bases, there was a span of 14 bases. The germline V gene encodes CDR1 SGHAT and CDR2 FQNNGV. The CDR3 consists of 15 residues. Here the CDR3 reads CASSLFPGPYYEQYF. CDR3 in DNA: TGTGCCAGCAGCTTATTCCCCGGGCCCTACTACGAGCAGTACTTC.

This clonotype was detected ten times or more. The chain joins TRBV12-3 or TRBV12-4 to TRBJ2-5; 8 bases align to TRBD1. The CDR3 length is 14 residues. Trimming took 6 bases from V and 5 from J; bases not matched to a gene: 8. CDR3 loop: CASRRRTGRETQYF. The CDR3 DNA reads as TGTGCCAGCAGGCGGCGGACAGGGCGGGAGACCCAGTACTTC.

This clonotype has at least ten counts. The J gene is TRBJ1-1, the V gene TRBV29-1; perhaps TRBD1 as D (5 bases). CDR1 is SQVTM, CDR2 ANQGSEA, per germline. This CDR3 has 13 residues. The V end was cut by 5 bases, the J end by 5 bases, with 15 bases between. The CDR3 coding sequence is TGCAGCGTTTTGCGGCAGGGAATGACTGAAGCTTTCTTT. Protein: CSVLRQGMTEAFF.

This clonotype was counted at least ten times. The chain is built from TRBV11-1 and TRBJ2-2; TRBD1 agrees at 8 bases. The CDR3 loop spans 15 amino acids. Germline V lookup: CDR1 SGHAT, CDR2 FQDESV (reference sequence). V trimming: 5 bases; J trimming: 4 bases; junction bases outside the gene matches: 6. CDR3 DNA sequence: TGTGCCAGCAGCCTGACAGGGGAGCTCACCGGGGAGCTGTTTTTT. Translated, it gives CASSLTGELTGELFF.

This clonotype was counted many times. The CDR3 here is CSVRDRAGQETQYF. The CDR3 DNA follows: TGCAGCGTTCGGGACAGGGCAGGCCAAGAGACCCAGTACTTC. The chain joins TRBV29-1 to TRBJ2-5; 9 nucleotides agree with TRBD1. Germline CDR1 reads SQVTM; CDR2 reads ANQGSEA. The length of the CDR3 is 14 residues. After removal of 5 bases from V and 1 base from J, the junction contained 5 bases not matched to a gene.

As for this clonotype: A much bigger clone sits one base away, suggesting this may be a read error. The V gene is TRBV5-6, the J gene TRBJ1-3; no firm D call. The V gene's germline CDR1 is SGHDT and CDR2 YYEEEE. The CDR3 loop spans 16 amino acids. The V end lost 4 bases, the J end lost 2 bases, and 16 bases lay between the germline ends. The CDR3 DNA follows: TGTGCCAGCAGCCCTTTCGGAGTGTTAACTGGAAACACCATATATTTT. Translated, it gives CASSPFGVLTGNTIYF.

This clonotype was counted many times. The chain carries TRBV5-4 and TRBJ2-7; D may be TRBD1 (5 bases). Looked up from germline, CDR1 is SGHNT and CDR2 is YYREEE (reference sequence). Trimming shortened V by 4 bases and J by 0 bases, and 17 bases separated the two germline ends. The CDR3 consists of 16 residues. CDR3: CASSPLGYRSSYEQYF. As DNA, the CDR3 is TGTGCCAGCAGCCCACTCGGATACAGGAGCTCCTACGAGCAGTACTTC.

This clonotype was counted many times. The chain combines TRBV6-5 with TRBJ1-1, with a tentative D call TRBD1 (5 bases). The germline V gene has CDR1 MNHEY and CDR2 SVGAGI. The CDR3 is made up of 12 amino acids. V shed 5 bases and J shed 4 bases, with 8 bases lying between them. CDR3: CASSQGGTEAFF. CDR3 nucleotide sequence: TGTGCCAGCAGTCAGGGTGGCACTGAAGCTTTCTTT.

V gene TRBV7-2 combines with J gene TRBJ2-5; D remains ambiguous. CDR1 SGHTA and CDR2 FQGNSA come from the germline V gene. The CDR3 sequence is 13 residues long. Trimming took 11 bases from V and 1 from J, leaving 14 bases between them. CDR3 in DNA: TGTGCCTCGGTTCCGAGAAGCCAAGAGACCCAGTACTTC. As protein: CASVPRSQETQYF. The whole variable domain, filled in from reference TRBV7-2 and TRBJ2-5, reads GAGVSQSPSNKVTEKGKDVELRCDPISGHTALYWYRQSLGQGLEFLIYFQGNSAPDKSGLPSDRFSAERTGGSVSTLTIQRTQQEDSAVYLCASVPRSQETQYFGPGTRLLVL.

This clonotype was recorded many times. The V call is TRBV30, the J call TRBJ1-5; weak D call: TRBD1 (5 bases). This CDR3 is 17 amino acids long. Between the trimmed V and J ends, which lost 0 bases and 7 bases, there was a span of 22 bases. Germline assignment: CDR1 GTSNPN and CDR2 SVGIG (reference sequence). CDR3: CAWSVAFSGGGNQPQHF. CDR3 bases: TGTGCCTGGAGTGTAGCCTTCTCGGGCGGGGGGAACCAGCCCCAGCATTTT.

Ten or more counts support this clonotype. J is TRBJ1-1 and V is TRBV28; no definite D call. The length of the CDR3 is 14 residues. V was cut by 2 bases and J by 1 base, with 8 bases left in between. Per germline, CDR1 MDHEN and CDR2 SYDVKM. The CDR3 DNA sequence: TGTGCCAGCAGTTTAAACCACCGGAACACTGAAGCTTTCTTT. This codes for CASSLNHRNTEAFF.

The rearrangement uses TRBV6-1 and TRBJ1-1; 12 bases agree with TRBD1. The CDR3 has 14 amino acids. V lost 6 bases, J lost 10 bases, and 9 bases stayed unmatched. Looked up from germline, CDR1 is MNHNS and CDR2 is SASEGT. The CDR3 DNA is TGTGCCAGCAGCCAACCCGGGACAGGGGGCCGAGCTTTCTTT. As protein: CASSQPGTGGRAFF.

This clonotype showed up many times. This chain joins TRBV28 and TRBJ2-2; tentatively, D is TRBD1 (6 bases). Germline CDR1 and CDR2: MDHEN and SYDVKM. Trimming took off 2 bases at V and 0 bases at J, with 10 bases between the two ends. The CDR3 covers 16 residues. In DNA form, the CDR3 reads TGTGCCAGCAGTTTACCAGGGGCCCCGAACACCGGGGAGCTGTTTTTT. Protein sequence: CASSLPGAPNTGELFF.

This clonotype was seen many times. The V gene is TRBV30, the J gene TRBJ2-5; tentatively, D is TRBD1 (6 bases). The germline V gene encodes CDR1 GTSNPN and CDR2 SVGIG (reference sequence). This CDR3 is 19 amino acids long. V shed 3 bases and J shed 5 bases, with 31 bases lying between them. The CDR3 is CAWRGWDKTTRDRQETQYF. In nucleotides, the CDR3 is TGTGCCTGGAGAGGCTGGGACAAGACAACTCGGGACCGGCAGGAGACCCAGTACTTC.